These 24 T cell receptor beta chains originate from one sample sequenced in a study of neurological immune-mediated disorders. In TCRdb, the 5' RACE reads were re-called with MiXCR into one record per CDR3 protein. The sample consists of about 74,000 distinct CDR3 sequences, around 5% of them appearing once. Sequenced material: PBMCs. The receptors shown here come from a man between 18 and 29 years old with multiple sclerosis.

The sample holds many counts of this clonotype. The chain uses TRBV7-3 and TRBJ1-1; D perhaps matches TRBD1 (5 bases). Trimming cost V 5 bases and J 3 bases, with 16 bases left between them. The CDR3 has 15 residues. CDR1 and CDR2 from the germline V gene are SGHTA and FQGTGA. This CDR3 reads CASSQRGIAYTEAFF. The CDR3 nucleotides read TGTGCCAGCAGCCAACGGGGGATAGCGTACACTGAAGCTTTCTTT.

This clonotype was counted many times. V and J are TRBV5-5 and TRBJ2-6; 10 bases map to TRBD1. The CDR3 is 18 residues long. Germline CDR1 SGHKS, CDR2 YYEKEE (reference sequence). The trim removed 3 bases at V and 3 bases at J, leaving 9 bases unmatched. The CDR3: CASSWTGTGDDGANVLTF. The CDR3 DNA reads TGTGCCAGCAGCTGGACCGGGACAGGGGACGATGGGGCCAACGTCCTGACTTTC.

In its sample, this clonotype was seen many times. J is TRBJ1-2 and V is TRBV5-1; 7 positions match TRBD1. V lost 0 bases and J lost 7; bases outside the gene matches: 9. The CDR3 is 15 residues long. The germline V gene encodes CDR1 SGHRS and CDR2 YFSETQ. The CDR3: CASSLVGTDTIGYTF. The CDR3 coding sequence is TGCGCCAGCAGCTTGGTAGGGACAGATACTATTGGCTACACCTTC.

This clonotype was seen a handful of times. The chain employs TRBV20-1 and TRBJ2-5; 13 bases are a match to TRBD2. V lost 5 bases to trimming and J lost 5 bases; unmatched junction nucleotides: 5. CDR3 length: 14 amino acids. CDR1 and CDR2 (germline): DFQATT, SNEGSKA (reference sequence). Here the CDR3 reads CSAGPTSGGETQYF. For the CDR3, the DNA is TGCAGTGCTGGACCGACTAGCGGGGGGGAGACCCAGTACTTC.

This clonotype was detected many times. The junction shows a germline mismatch at one end, possibly a read error. This rearrangement joins TRBV20-1 to TRBJ1-5; tentative D call: TRBD1 (6 bases). The CDR3 length is 14 residues. CDR1 DFQATT and CDR2 SNEGSKA come from the germline V gene (reference sequence). CDR3 residues: CSARVQGFDQPQNF. CDR3 in DNA: TGCAGTGCTAGAGTACAGGGATTCGATCAGCCCCAGAATTTT.

This clonotype was counted many times. The rearrangement joins TRBV9 to TRBJ2-1; D is uncertain. The CDR3 extends over 12 amino acids. CDR1 and CDR2 from the germline V gene are SGDLS and YYNGEE. V gave up 3 bases and J gave up 6 bases, with 7 bases separating them. For the CDR3, the DNA is TGTGCCAGCAGCGCGCCCACCAATGAGCAGTTCTTC. Protein sequence: CASSAPTNEQFF.

This clonotype was counted ten times or more. The chain couples TRBV2 to TRBJ2-1; possible D gene TRBD1, 6 bases. Looked up from germline, CDR1 is SNHLY and CDR2 is FYNNEI. This CDR3 spans 13 amino acids. V was pared by 7 bases and J by 6 bases, with 13 bases between. Written as DNA, the CDR3 is TGTGCCAGCAAACTCCAAGGGGGCAATGAGCAGTTCTTC. Residues: CASKLQGGNEQFF.

This clonotype was detected many times. J is TRBJ1-4 and V is TRBV2; tentatively, D is TRBD1 (6 bases). Germline CDR1 reads SNHLY; CDR2 reads FYNNEI. CDR3 length equals 14 residues. With 5 bases removed from V and 8 bases from J, the gap between germline ends came to 15 bases. The CDR3: CASSPTGGPEKLFF. CDR3 coding DNA: TGTGCCAGCAGTCCGACAGGCGGCCCGGAAAAACTGTTTTTT.

This clonotype was found many times. The CDR3 DNA reads TGTGCCAGCAGCCAAGAGACGTGGCTAGCGGGGTTCTTC. Translating gives CASSQETWLAGFF. This chain uses TRBV14 with TRBJ2-1; 8 bases align to TRBD2. The CDR3 sequence is 13 residues long. Trimming took 0 bases from V and 15 from J; bases not matched to a gene: 7. Germline-derived CDR1 and CDR2 are SGHDN and FVKESK.

In this sample, this clonotype turned up a few times. This chain connects TRBV7-2 to TRBJ2-1; D remains ambiguous. The CDR3 is 15 amino acids. Per the germline V gene, CDR1 is SGHTA and CDR2 is FQGNSA. V gave up 1 base and J gave up 0 bases, with 7 bases separating them. The CDR3 coding sequence is TGTGCCAGCAGCTTAGATCCGGTCTCCTACAATGAGCAGTTCTTC. Residues: CASSLDPVSYNEQFF.

Details on this clonotype: The junction shows a germline mismatch at one end, possibly a read error. The chain recombines TRBV20-1 with TRBJ1-5; 7 bases are shared with TRBD1. The CDR3 runs 15 residues. The germline gives CDR1 DFQATT, CDR2 SNEGSKA (reference sequence). The DNA of the CDR3 is TGCAGTGCTTCCCGACAGGGCTATAGCAATCAGCCCCAGAATTTT. This codes for CSASRQGYSNQPQNF.

Many counts were recorded for this clonotype. J is TRBJ2-3 and V is TRBV5-1, with D possibly matching TRBD2 (5 bases). The CDR3 is 15 amino acids. The germline V gene has CDR1 SGHRS and CDR2 YFSETQ. The V end was cut by 0 bases, the J end by 0 bases, with 8 bases between. CDR3 sequence reads: CASSLGWTSTDTQYF. The CDR3 DNA follows: TGCGCCAGCAGCTTGGGGTGGACTAGCACAGATACGCAGTATTTT.

About this clonotype itself: A read error may be the cause here, since a much bigger clone is one base away. The rearrangement joins TRBV20-1 to TRBJ2-6; the match to TRBD2 covers 12 bases. The CDR3 is 18 amino acids. The germline V gene encodes CDR1 DFQATT and CDR2 SNEGSKA (reference sequence). CDR3 sequence reads: CSASTLAGGPSGVNVLTF. The CDR3 nucleotides read TGCAGTGCTAGCACGCTAGCGGGGGGGCCGTCTGGGGTCAACGTCCTGACTTTC.

The sample holds many counts of this clonotype. The rearrangement joins TRBV18 to TRBJ2-2; 10 bases map to TRBD2. After removal of 6 bases from V and 6 bases from J, the junction contained 7 bases not matched to a gene. This CDR3 has 15 amino acids. Germline loops: CDR1 KGHSH, CDR2 LQKENI. The CDR3 sequence: CASSRTSGIAGELFF. The CDR3 DNA is TGTGCCAGCTCCAGAACTAGCGGGATCGCCGGGGAGCTGTTTTTT.

Many counts were recorded for this clonotype. The chain couples TRBV20-1 to TRBJ1-2; D is unresolved. Germline lookup yields CDR1 DFQATT and CDR2 SNEGSKA (reference sequence). Trimming took off 1 base at V and 2 bases at J, with 8 bases between the two ends. The CDR3 is 13 amino acids. CDR3 nucleotides: TGCAGTGCTAGAGGTATAGGAAACTATGGCTACACCTTC. Translating gives CSARGIGNYGYTF.

This clonotype was detected ten times or more. V is TRBV20-1 and J is TRBJ2-3; possible D gene TRBD2, 6 bases. The CDR3 runs 14 residues. CDR1 is DFQATT and CDR2 is SNEGSKA in the germline V gene (reference sequence). Trimming took off 3 bases at V and 4 bases at J, with 14 bases between the two ends. CDR3 sequence: CSARGGGEADTQYF. As DNA, the CDR3 is TGCAGTGCTAGGGGAGGCGGGGAGGCAGATACGCAGTATTTT.

A note on this clonotype: A junction boundary mismatches the germline segment, possibly from a read error. The V gene is TRBV10-3, the J gene TRBJ1-5; D possibly corresponds to TRBD1 (5 bases). CDR3 length equals 13 residues. CDR1 and CDR2 (germline): ENHRY, SYGVKD. Here the CDR3 reads CASRSGVNQPQNF. DNA of the CDR3: TGTGCCTCCCGTTCGGGGGTTAATCAGCCCCAGAATTTT.

Turning to this clonotype: This may stem from a read error, because a much larger clone lies one nucleotide away. The CDR3 spells CSAFRQGAAKKIQYF. The CDR3 DNA follows: TGCAGTGCTTTTAGACAGGGGGCAGCCAAAAAAATTCAGTACTTC. The chain employs TRBV20-1 and TRBJ2-4, with TRBD1 matching over 10 bases. In germline, CDR1 is DFQATT, CDR2 SNEGSKA (reference sequence). The CDR3 length is 15 residues.

This clonotype was seen repeatedly, ten times or more. The chain is built from TRBV24-1 and TRBJ2-1; unclear D gene. Germline CDR1 is KGHDR and CDR2 is SFDVKD. Trimming shortened V by 5 bases and J by 2 bases, and 9 bases separated the two germline ends. This CDR3 has 14 amino acids. The CDR3 loop reads CATSALGTYNEQFF. DNA of the CDR3: TGTGCCACCAGTGCCCTGGGGACCTACAATGAGCAGTTCTTC.

This clonotype is classed as medium-sized (0.01 to 0.1%). V is TRBV9 and J is TRBJ2-1; TRBD1 matches 9 bases. Trimming took 5 bases from V and 8 from J; bases not matched to a gene: 11. The CDR3 is 15 amino acids. Germline-derived CDR1 and CDR2 are SGDLS and YYNGEE. The chain's CDR3 is CASSDRDRDLYEQFF. CDR3 coding DNA: TGTGCCAGCAGTGACCGGGACAGGGATCTCTATGAGCAGTTCTTC.

This clonotype has at least ten counts. The chain employs TRBV12-3 or TRBV12-4 and TRBJ2-3; 15 bases are shared with TRBD2. This CDR3 is built from 22 residues. V lost 1 base, J lost 1 base, and 15 bases stayed unmatched. The CDR3 region is CASSLGIPGTSGGSMRTDTQYF. Written as DNA, the CDR3 is TGTGCCAGCAGTTTAGGAATACCCGGGACTAGCGGGGGGAGTATGCGCACAGATACGCAGTATTTT.

This clonotype was picked up many times. V gene TRBV5-1 combines with J gene TRBJ1-1; the D gene is possibly TRBD1 (5 bases). CDR1 and CDR2 (germline): SGHRS, YFSETQ. V lost 2 bases, J lost 5 bases, and 19 bases lay in between. The CDR3 totals 16 residues. CDR3: CASSLPAGQMGTEAFF. In DNA form, the CDR3 reads TGCGCCAGCAGCTTACCCGCGGGGCAAATGGGTACTGAAGCTTTCTTT.

This clonotype was detected ten times or more. The V call is TRBV6-6, the J call TRBJ1-2; 8 bases map to TRBD1. From germline, CDR1 is MNHNY and CDR2 SVGAGI (reference sequence). Trimming removed 0 bases from V and 8 bases from J; junction bases left unmatched: 14. The CDR3 totals 17 residues. The CDR3 protein is CASSYSAGQVRGGGYTF. DNA for the CDR3: TGTGCCAGCAGTTACTCAGCGGGACAGGTTCGCGGTGGCGGCTACACCTTC.

This clonotype was found many times. This chain connects TRBV15 to TRBJ2-3; 7 bases fit TRBD1. The CDR3 is 14 residues long. Germline V gene data show CDR1 as LNHNV and CDR2 as YYDKDF (reference sequence). V lost 1 base to trimming and J lost 3 bases; unmatched junction nucleotides: 1. This CDR3 reads CATSRGQGTDTQYF. DNA of the CDR3: TGTGCCACCAGCAGAGGACAGGGTACAGATACGCAGTATTTT.